This is a list of T cell receptor beta chains from one sample in a study of T cell repertoires in cytomegalovirus infection. Their recognized antigens are unknown. From the reads, TCRdb called clonotypes with MiXCR, one entry per CDR3 protein. Counted here are roughly 69,000 distinct CDR3 sequences, 20% occurring once; the ten biggest clones make up roughly 73%. The sample here was CD8+ T cells from cultured PBMCs, taken from culture after CMV antigen stimulation. These receptors were taken from a human donor in good health (CMV status not recorded). Some clones in this sample may be carry-over from other donors' samples. CDR3s include the opening cysteine and the closing phenylalanine or tryptophan. D genes are given only for firm matches. A row's size may be missing; if present it is once, few, many or a size class.

>TRBJ1-5|TRBV12-3/TRBV12-4|14|.|few
TGTGCCAGCAGCGAAAGGTATAGCAATCAGCCCCAGCATTTT
CASSERYSNQPQHF
>TRBJ2-3|TRBV12-3/TRBV12-4|18|TRBD1|many
TGTGCCAGCAGTCCGTCCCGAGGAGGACAGGGCCGACCCTATACGCAGTATTTT
CASSPSRGGQGRPYTQYF
>TRBJ1-1|TRBV6-1|14|.|few
TGTGCCAGCAGTGAACGCGGGCAGAACACTGAAGCTTTCTTT
CASSERGQNTEAFF
>TRBJ2-1|TRBV6-2/TRBV6-3|12|.|few
TGTGCCAGCAGTTACGGATCTACTGAGCAGTTCTTC
CASSYGSTEQFF
>TRBJ1-1|TRBV6-5|15|.|.
TGTGCCAGCAGTTATTTTTCAGGGGCGAACACTGAAGCTTTCTTT
CASSYFSGANTEAFF
>TRBJ2-4|TRBV7-2|20|TRBD1|few
TGTGCCAGCAGCTCAGGGGGCGCGGGGCTAGTGGGGCTAGCCAAAAACATTCAGTACTTC
CASSSGGAGLVGLAKNIQYF
>TRBJ1-1|TRBV4-3|16|.|once
TGCGCCAGCAGCCAAGTTTTTTCAGGGACGAACACTGAAGCTTTCTTT
CASSQVFSGTNTEAFF
>TRBJ2-3|TRBV4-2|16|.|.
TGTGCCAGCAGCCAAGAGCGGGGCGGGGGCACAGATACGCAGTATTTT
CASSQERGGGTDTQYF
>TRBJ1-4|TRBV19|17|.|.
TGTGCCAGTAGTATAGGTGGCGAAGATGCAACTAATGAAAAACTGTTTTTT
CASSIGGEDATNEKLFF
>TRBJ2-7|TRBV6-1|15|TRBD1|many
TGTGCCAGCAGCCCCCACCTGGACAGGCTTTACGAGCAGTACTTC
CASSPHLDRLYEQYF
>TRBJ2-7|TRBV7-9|15|.|few
TGTGCCAGCAGCGAGTCAAAGAATGGCCTTGGCGAGCAGTACTTC
CASSESKNGLGEQYF
>TRBJ2-7|TRBV4-3|15|.|.
TGCGCCAGCAGCCAAGATGGGGGGACAGCATACGAGCAGTACTTC
CASSQDGGTAYEQYF
>TRBJ1-1|TRBV7-9|14|.|.
TGTGCCAGCAGCCGATCCATAAACACAGGGGAAGCTTTCTTT
CASSRSINTGEAFF
>TRBJ1-5|TRBV7-2|16|.|few
TGTGCCAGCAGCTTAGACATAGGGTTTAGAGATCAGCCCCAGCATTTT
CASSLDIGFRDQPQHF
>TRBJ2-5|TRBV12-3/TRBV12-4|13|.|.
TGTGCCAGCAGTAGTGGGGGCGTGGAGACCCAGTACTTC
CASSSGGVETQYF
>TRBJ1-5|TRBV5-6|13|.|.
TGTGCCAGCAGCTTGGATTTGGGTGAGCCCCAGCATTTT
CASSLDLGEPQHF
>TRBJ2-7|TRBV20-1|15|.|few
TGCAGTGCTAGTATGGTCGGGACGCGCTCCTACGAGCAGTACTTC
CSASMVGTRSYEQYF
>TRBJ1-1|TRBV7-6|13|.|.
TGTGCCAGCAGCTGGGGGAGGGCGACTGAAGCTTTCTTT
CASSWGRATEAFF
>TRBJ2-7|TRBV10-3|14|.|few
TGTGCCATCAGTTTAGCCGAATCTTCCTACGAGCAGTACTTC
CAISLAESSYEQYF
>TRBJ1-6|TRBV7-2|17|TRBD1|few
TGTGCCAGCAGCTTAGCCACGGACAGGTTTTATAATTCACCCCTCCACTTT
CASSLATDRFYNSPLHF
>TRBJ1-1|TRBV4-1|15|TRBD1|.
TGCGCCAGCAGCCAAGATAGGACAGGGATCACTGAAGCTTTCTTT
CASSQDRTGITEAFF
>TRBJ1-1|TRBV12-3/TRBV12-4|11|.|few
TGTGGCACGGTCGCGGTGACGGAAGCTTTCTTT
CGTVAVTEAFF
>TRBJ2-5|TRBV7-2|14|TRBD2|.
TGTGCCAGCAGCTTAAGACTAGCTGAGGAGACCCAGTACTTC
CASSLRLAEETQYF
>TRBJ1-5|TRBV27|16|TRBD1|few
TGTGCCAGCAGTCAAGGGACAGCATATAGCAATCAGCCCCAGCATTTT
CASSQGTAYSNQPQHF
>TRBJ2-1|TRBV7-6|15|TRBD1|few
TGTGCCAGCAGCTTGACAGGGGGTTCCTACAATGAGCAGTTCTTC
CASSLTGGSYNEQFF
>TRBJ2-1|TRBV7-8|14|.|.
TGTGCCAGCAGCTGGGACGGGATCTACAATGAGCAGTTCTTC
CASSWDGIYNEQFF
>TRBJ1-1|TRBV7-6|13|.|.
TGTGCCAGCATGAGATCGATGAACACTGAAGCTTTCTTT
CASMRSMNTEAFF
>TRBJ1-1|TRBV7-2|16|.|.
TGTGCCAGCAGCTTTACAACGGAACCCTCCAACACTGAAGCTTTCTTT
CASSFTTEPSNTEAFF
>TRBJ1-6|TRBV14|15|.|.
TGTGCCAGCAGCCAAGACGCGGGAACGAACTCACCCCTCCACTTT
CASSQDAGTNSPLHF
>TRBJ1-1|TRBV12-3/TRBV12-4|11|.|few
TGTGCCAGCAGACGGACAGATGAAGCTTTCTTT
CASRRTDEAFF
>TRBJ1-2|TRBV12-3/TRBV12-4|15|TRBD1|few
TGTGCCAGCAGAGGTCCGGACAGGGGGATCAATGGCTACACCTTC
CASRGPDRGINGYTF
>TRBJ2-7|TRBV4-1|15|TRBD1|few
TGTGCCAGCAGCCAAGAGGGGGCGAGCTCCTACGAGCAGTACTTC
CASSQEGASSYEQYF
>TRBJ2-6|TRBV7-2|13|.|many
TGTGCCAGCAGCTTAGCAGGAAGTCCCGACCAGACTTTC
CASSLAGSPDQTF
>TRBJ1-2|TRBV19|14|.|few
TGTGCCAGTAGTACCTCTTCCAGGCCCTATGGCTACACCTTC
CASSTSSRPYGYTF